These 31 T cell receptor beta chains originate from one sample sequenced in a study of cytomegalovirus exposure and HLA in healthy donors. Primers included in the PCR were 60 Vbeta and 13 Jbeta primers. The method was immunoSEQ multiplex PCR; TCRdb's version includes in-frame clones alone and lacks a portion of them. This repertoire includes about 70,000 clones. What was sequenced was PBMCs. Receptors originate from a female donor in good health and CMV-seropositive.

This chain uses TRBV6-5 with TRBJ1-1; D is unresolved. Germline V gene sequence: CDR1 MNHEY, CDR2 SVGAGI. V shed 0 bases and J shed 1 base, with 6 bases lying between them. CDR3 length: 14 residues. The CDR3 here is CASSYSTRNTEAFF. The DNA of the CDR3 is TGTGCCAGCAGTTACTCGACAAGGAACACTGAAGCTTTCTTT.

The chain has TRBV28 and TRBJ2-7, with TRBD2 identical over 9 bases. Per germline, CDR1 MDHEN and CDR2 SYDVKM. J lost 7 bases, V lost 4 bases, and 14 bases had no gene match. This CDR3 region has 16 residues. CDR3: CASSSEVASGMGEQYF. In DNA, the CDR3 is TGTGCCAGCAGTTCGGAGGTGGCTAGCGGGATGGGGGAGCAGTACTTC.

The rearrangement uses TRBV5-4 and TRBJ2-3; D is unclear. This CDR3 contains 12 residues. V lost 0 bases and J 6 bases, leaving 5 bases between the germline ends. Germline values: CDR1 SGHNT, CDR2 YYREEE (reference sequence). As DNA, the CDR3 is TGTGCCAGCAGCTTGGCCGGGGATACGCAGTATTTT. This sequence encodes CASSLAGDTQYF.

The chain links TRBV7-6 to TRBJ1-1, with no clear D. Trimming stripped 1 base from V and 0 bases from J, with 12 bases between. This CDR3 region has 16 residues. From germline, CDR1 is SGHVS and CDR2 FNYEAQ. In nucleotides, the CDR3 is TGTGCCAGCAGCTTAGGAGGCTCGGGAATGAACACTGAAGCTTTCTTT. Protein sequence: CASSLGGSGMNTEAFF.

The V gene is TRBV30, the J gene TRBJ1-5; D not resolved. V lost 3 bases and J 0 bases, leaving 9 bases between the germline ends. Germline CDR1 and CDR2: GTSNPN and SVGIG (reference sequence). This CDR3 has 14 residues. The CDR3 loop is CAWRHTDSNQPQHF. The CDR3 nucleotides read TGTGCCTGGAGACACACCGATAGCAATCAGCCCCAGCATTTT.

The chain carries TRBV5-1 and TRBJ1-2; 11 bases fit TRBD1. The CDR3 extends over 15 amino acids. Per germline, CDR1 SGHRS and CDR2 YFSETQ. J lost 6 bases, V lost 0 bases, and 4 bases had no gene match. The CDR3, as DNA: TGCGCCAGCAGCTTGGATGGACAGGGGGCAGATGGCTACACCTTC. It specifies CASSLDGQGADGYTF.

The chain is built from TRBV18 and TRBJ1-1; D perhaps matches TRBD1 (5 bases). Germline assignment: CDR1 KGHSH and CDR2 LQKENI. With 3 bases removed from V and 8 bases from J, the gap between germline ends came to 10 bases. CDR3 length: 12 amino acids. This CDR3 is CASSPREGEAFF. The CDR3 nucleotides are TGTGCCAGCTCACCGAGGGAGGGGGAAGCTTTCTTT.

The chain carries TRBV10-2 and TRBJ2-5; TRBD2 matches 13 bases. CDR3 size: 13 residues. With 10 bases clipped from V and 5 bases from J, the junction kept 4 bases outside the gene matches. Per germline, CDR1 WSHSY and CDR2 SAAADI. CDR3 in amino acids: CATGLAGVETQYF. The CDR3 DNA reads TGCGCCACCGGACTAGCGGGGGTTGAGACCCAGTACTTC.

The genes are TRBV9 and TRBJ2-7, with TRBD2 as a possible D gene (5 bases). The germline V gene encodes CDR1 SGDLS and CDR2 YYNGEE. Trimming left V 4 bases short and J 2 bases short, with 13 bases between. This CDR3 comprises 14 residues. The CDR3 DNA follows: TGTGCCAGCAGCCCCCCCGGGGTGGCCTACGAGCAGTACTTC. This codes for CASSPPGVAYEQYF.

This chain joins TRBV7-3 and TRBJ2-2, with D possibly being TRBD2 (5 bases). Germline V CDR1 and CDR2: SGHTA, FQGTGA. Between the trimmed V and J ends, which lost 5 bases and 7 bases, there was a span of 11 bases. This CDR3 is built from 13 residues. This CDR3 is CASSPNRGGELFF. The CDR3 DNA reads as TGTGCCAGCAGCCCTAATCGGGGCGGGGAGCTGTTTTTT. Full variable domain (remainder filled in from reference TRBV7-3 and TRBJ2-2): GAGVSQTPSNKVTEKGKYVELRCDPISGHTALYWYRQSLGQGPEFLIYFQGTGAADDSGLPNDRFFAVRPEGSVSTLKIQRTERGDSAVYLCASSPNRGGELFFGEGSRLTVL.

V gene TRBV4-3 combines with J gene TRBJ2-1; 10 bases align to TRBD1. The junction had 4 bases not matched to a gene; V was cut back by 0 bases and J by 8 bases. Germline V lookup: CDR1 LGHNA, CDR2 YSLEER. The CDR3 runs to 15 residues. The CDR3 loop is CASSQEPTGGHEQFF. CDR3 DNA: TGCGCCAGCAGCCAAGAACCGACAGGGGGCCATGAGCAGTTCTTC.

The CDR3 loop is CASSFLGQGYGYTF. The CDR3 nucleotides read TGTGCCAGCAGTTTCTTGGGGCAGGGCTATGGCTACACCTTC. The V and J genes are TRBV27 and TRBJ1-2, with D maybe TRBD1 (5 bases). With 3 bases removed from V and 4 bases from J, the gap between germline ends came to 12 bases. Germline CDR1 reads MNHEY; CDR2 reads SMNVEV (reference sequence). The CDR3 has 14 residues.

The rearrangement joins TRBV19 to TRBJ1-2; 9 positions match TRBD1. The CDR3 has 17 amino acids. CDR1 and CDR2 from the germline V gene are LNHDA and SQIVND (reference sequence). Trimming cost V 5 bases and J 0 bases; bases outside gene matches: 10. CDR3 nucleotides: TGTGCCAGTAGTGCCGGGGGACAGGGCCACTCTAACTATGGCTACACCTTC. It translates to CASSAGGQGHSNYGYTF.

The gene calls are TRBV7-2 and TRBJ1-1; tentatively, D is TRBD1 (5 bases). V was pared by 7 bases and J by 4 bases, with 13 bases between. The germline V gene encodes CDR1 SGHTA and CDR2 FQGNSA. The CDR3 consists of 13 residues. The CDR3 coding sequence is TGTGCCAGCACCCGGGGGGAGGTCACTGAAGCTTTCTTT. Protein product: CASTRGEVTEAFF.

The CDR3 spells CASSQEGVAGGPYEQYF. CDR3 DNA sequence: TGTGCCAGCAGCCAAGAAGGGGTCGCGGGAGGGCCATACGAGCAGTACTTC. The J gene is TRBJ2-7, the V gene TRBV4-2, with TRBD2 matching over 9 bases. The CDR3 spans 17 residues. From germline, CDR1 is LGHNA and CDR2 YNFKEQ. Trimming removed 0 bases from V and 4 bases from J; junction bases left unmatched: 10.

This sequence joins TRBV28 and TRBJ1-4; D might be TRBD1 (6 bases). CDR3 length equals 15 residues. Germline CDR1 is MDHEN and CDR2 is SYDVKM. V gave up 6 bases and J gave up 7 bases, with 18 bases separating them. The CDR3 region is CASSYGGGGGEKLFF. In nucleotides, the CDR3 is TGTGCCAGCAGCTATGGGGGGGGCGGGGGTGAAAAACTGTTTTTT. Variable domain in full (rest from reference TRBV28 and TRBJ1-4): DVKVTQSSRYLVKRTGEKVFLECVQDMDHENMFWYRQDPGLGLRLIYFSYDVKMKEKGDIPEGYSVSREKKERFSLILESASTNQTSMYLCASSYGGGGGEKLFFGSGTQLSVL.

In nucleotides, the CDR3 is TGCGCCAGCAGCCGCGGCTGGGGCCGAGATACGCAGTATTTT. Amino acid sequence: CASSRGWGRDTQYF. The chain has TRBV4-1 and TRBJ2-3; D possibly corresponds to TRBD1 (5 bases). Germline V gene data show CDR1 as MGHRA and CDR2 as YSYEKL. V lost 4 bases and J 5 bases, leaving 13 bases between the germline ends. CDR3 size: 14 residues.

This chain joins TRBV11-2 and TRBJ2-5; D remains unclear. Germline loops: CDR1 SGHAT, CDR2 FQNNGV. CDR3 length: 16 residues. V was clipped by 1 base and J by 0 bases, with 12 bases between them. The chain's CDR3 is CASSLVQTLYQETQYF. The CDR3, as DNA: TGTGCCAGCAGCTTAGTACAAACCTTGTACCAAGAGACCCAGTACTTC.

The V gene is TRBV29-1, the J gene TRBJ1-1; D is perhaps TRBD1 (5 bases). The CDR3 runs 14 residues. CDR1 SQVTM and CDR2 ANQGSEA come from the germline V gene. Between the trimmed V and J ends, which lost 5 bases and 1 base, there was a span of 14 bases. In nucleotides, the CDR3 is TGCAGCGTTTTCCCAGAAGGGGCGAACACTGAAGCTTTCTTT. The encoded protein is CSVFPEGANTEAFF.

V and J are TRBV5-1 and TRBJ2-1, with a possible D match to TRBD2 (6 bases). In germline, CDR1 is SGHRS, CDR2 YFSETQ. V lost 4 bases and J 4 bases, leaving 15 bases between the germline ends. The CDR3 is 15 amino acids. The CDR3 DNA sequence: TGCGCCAGCAGCCTCGGGGGACTCACTTACAATGAGCAGTTCTTC. Translated: CASSLGGLTYNEQFF.

This chain uses TRBV18 with TRBJ2-3; 10 bases are a match to TRBD2. The germline CDR1 and CDR2 sequences are KGHSH and LQKENI. CDR3 length: 17 amino acids. V shed 0 bases, J shed 5 bases, and the junction held 8 bases outside the gene matches. The chain's CDR3 is CASSPPQRGGVRDTQYF. The CDR3 DNA is TGTGCCAGCTCACCACCCCAGCGGGGGGGTGTAAGAGATACGCAGTATTTT.

The rearrangement links TRBV28 to TRBJ2-7; the match to TRBD1 covers 9 bases. This CDR3 is 13 amino acids long. The J segment lost 2 bases and the V segment lost 10 bases, leaving 6 bases of the junction unmatched. Per the germline V gene, CDR1 is MDHEN and CDR2 is SYDVKM. CDR3 sequence (DNA): TGTGCCACCTCGGGGACAGGGACCTACGAGCAGTACTTC. Its translation is CATSGTGTYEQYF.

This chain uses TRBV7-2 with TRBJ2-1, with D possibly being TRBD2 (5 bases). CDR3 length: 15 residues. V was trimmed by 6 bases and J by 5 bases, leaving 17 bases between them. CDR1 SGHTA and CDR2 FQGNSA come from the germline V gene. CDR3 region: CASRSPTGYDNEQFF. The DNA of the CDR3 is TGTGCCAGCAGGTCTCCCACGGGGTACGACAATGAGCAGTTCTTC. Together with reference TRBV7-2 and TRBJ2-1, the CDR3 gives the full variable domain: GAGVSQSPSNKVTEKGKDVELRCDPISGHTALYWYRQSLGQGLEFLIYFQGNSAPDKSGLPSDRFSAERTGGSVSTLTIQRTQQEDSAVYLCASRSPTGYDNEQFFGPGTRLTVL.

This rearrangement joins TRBV4-3 to TRBJ1-4, with a weak D call TRBD1 (5 bases). The CDR3 runs to 14 residues. The germline V gene encodes CDR1 LGHNA and CDR2 YSLEER. V lost 4 bases and J lost 7, with 13 bases in between. The CDR3 spells CASSPGFFSEKLFF. The CDR3 nucleotides are TGCGCCAGCAGCCCAGGGTTCTTTAGTGAAAAACTGTTTTTT.

The genes are TRBV5-4 and TRBJ2-6; 8 nucleotides match TRBD1. Germline loops: CDR1 SGHNT, CDR2 YYREEE (reference sequence). Unmatched junction bases numbered 9, after V lost 4 bases and J lost 0 bases. The CDR3 is 18 amino acids. The CDR3 is CASSPGQGAISGANVLTF. CDR3 DNA: TGTGCCAGCAGCCCAGGACAGGGAGCCATCTCTGGGGCCAACGTCCTGACTTTC.

The chain joins TRBV10-3 to TRBJ1-2, with 7 bases fitting TRBD1. The germline V gene encodes CDR1 ENHRY and CDR2 SYGVKD. This CDR3 comprises 15 residues. V was pared by 6 bases and J by 0 bases, with 7 bases of the junction left unmatched. The CDR3 nucleotides are TGTGCCATCAGAAACAGGGGTGACCCTAACTATGGCTACACCTTC. Translated: CAIRNRGDPNYGYTF.

The chain is built from TRBV4-3 and TRBJ1-2, with D hard to call. This CDR3 has 14 amino acids. Trimming took 0 bases from V and 7 from J, leaving 12 bases between them. CDR1 and CDR2 from the germline V gene are LGHNA and YSLEER. CDR3 sequence: CASSQDAWESGYTF. For the CDR3, the DNA is TGCGCCAGCAGCCAAGATGCTTGGGAGTCTGGCTACACCTTC.

The rearrangement joins TRBV5-5 to TRBJ2-1, with 9 bases fitting TRBD2. J lost 5 bases, V lost 4 bases, and 16 bases had no gene match. Germline loops: CDR1 SGHKS, CDR2 YYEKEE (reference sequence). This CDR3 region has 18 residues. The CDR3 loop is CASSQNLRLAATDNEQFF. CDR3 DNA sequence: TGTGCCAGCAGCCAAAATCTCCGACTAGCGGCTACCGACAATGAGCAGTTCTTC.

This rearrangement joins TRBV7-2 to TRBJ2-1; 13 positions match TRBD2. The J segment lost 8 bases and the V segment lost 3 bases, leaving 4 bases of the junction unmatched. The CDR3 has 15 residues. From germline, CDR1 is SGHTA and CDR2 FQGNSA. As DNA, the CDR3 is TGTGCCAGCAGCTTGGGGACTAGCGGGACTCATGAGCAGTTCTTC. This encodes CASSLGTSGTHEQFF. The entire variable domain, with the rest obtained from reference TRBV7-2 and TRBJ2-1, is as follows: GAGVSQSPSNKVTEKGKDVELRCDPISGHTALYWYRQSLGQGLEFLIYFQGNSAPDKSGLPSDRFSAERTGGSVSTLTIQRTQQEDSAVYLCASSLGTSGTHEQFFGPGTRLTVL.

This chain uses TRBV6-5 with TRBJ2-7; D gene unclear. This CDR3 comprises 16 residues. Germline assignment: CDR1 MNHEY and CDR2 SVGAGI. V lost 0 bases and J lost 0, with 12 bases in between. CDR3 coding DNA: TGTGCCAGCAGTTACTCCTTAGCTTCGAGCTCCTACGAGCAGTACTTC. Translated: CASSYSLASSSYEQYF.

CDR3 bases: TGTGCCAGCAGCTTGGGAACAGGGGGTTCTGGGGCCAACGTCCTGACTTTC. This gives the protein CASSLGTGGSGANVLTF. The chain combines TRBV5-4 with TRBJ2-6; TRBD1 matches at 8 bases. There are 17 residues in the CDR3. V was clipped by 0 bases and J by 1 base; unmatched bases: 3. Germline V CDR1 and CDR2: SGHNT, YYREEE (reference sequence).